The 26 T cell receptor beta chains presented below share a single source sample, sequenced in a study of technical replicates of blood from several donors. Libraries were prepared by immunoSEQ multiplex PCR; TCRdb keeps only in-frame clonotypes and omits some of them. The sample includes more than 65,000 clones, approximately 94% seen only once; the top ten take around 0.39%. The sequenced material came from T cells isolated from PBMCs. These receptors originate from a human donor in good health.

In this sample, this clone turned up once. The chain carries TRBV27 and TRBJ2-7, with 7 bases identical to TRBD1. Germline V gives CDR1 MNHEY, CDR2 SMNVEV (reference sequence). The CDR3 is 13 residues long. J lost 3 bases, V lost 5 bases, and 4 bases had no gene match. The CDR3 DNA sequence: TGTGCCAGCAGTGTGGGACAGAACTACGAGCAGTACTTC. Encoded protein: CASSVGQNYEQYF.

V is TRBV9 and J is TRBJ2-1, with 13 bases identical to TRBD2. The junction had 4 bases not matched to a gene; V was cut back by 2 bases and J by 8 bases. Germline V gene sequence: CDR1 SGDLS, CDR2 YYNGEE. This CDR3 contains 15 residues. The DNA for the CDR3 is TGTGCCAGCAGCGTCCGACTAGCGGGAGGAGATGAGCAGTTCTTC. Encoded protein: CASSVRLAGGDEQFF.

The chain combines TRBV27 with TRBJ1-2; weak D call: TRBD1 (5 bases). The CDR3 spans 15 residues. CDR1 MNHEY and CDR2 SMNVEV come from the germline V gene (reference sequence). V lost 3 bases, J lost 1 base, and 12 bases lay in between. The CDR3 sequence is CASSFSGGYNYGYTF. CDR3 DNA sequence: TGTGCCAGCAGTTTCTCCGGGGGGTATAACTATGGCTACACCTTC.

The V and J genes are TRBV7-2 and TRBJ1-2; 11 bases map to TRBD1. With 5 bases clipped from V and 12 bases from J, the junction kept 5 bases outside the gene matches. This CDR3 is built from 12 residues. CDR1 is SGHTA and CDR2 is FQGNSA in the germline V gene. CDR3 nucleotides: TGTGCCAGCAGCCAACCGGGACAGGGGGACACCTTC. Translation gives CASSQPGQGDTF.

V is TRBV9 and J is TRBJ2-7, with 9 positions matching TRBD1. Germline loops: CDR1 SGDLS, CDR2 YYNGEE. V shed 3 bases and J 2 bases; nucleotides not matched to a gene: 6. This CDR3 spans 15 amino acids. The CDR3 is CASSAWTGEPYEQYF. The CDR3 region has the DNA TGTGCCAGCAGCGCCTGGACAGGGGAACCCTACGAGCAGTACTTC.

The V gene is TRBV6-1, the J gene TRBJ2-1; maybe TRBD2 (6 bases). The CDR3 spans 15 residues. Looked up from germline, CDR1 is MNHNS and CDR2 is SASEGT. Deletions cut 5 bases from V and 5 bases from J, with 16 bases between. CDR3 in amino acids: CASSFRDGGNNEQFF. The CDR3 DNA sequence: TGTGCCAGCAGTTTCCGGGACGGAGGGAACAATGAGCAGTTCTTC.

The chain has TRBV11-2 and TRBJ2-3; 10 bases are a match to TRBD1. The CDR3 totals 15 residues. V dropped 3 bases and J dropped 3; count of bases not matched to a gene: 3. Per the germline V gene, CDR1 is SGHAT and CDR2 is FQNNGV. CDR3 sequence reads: CASSFRTGGTDTQYF. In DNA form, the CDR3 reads TGTGCCAGCAGCTTTCGGACAGGGGGGACAGATACGCAGTATTTT.

CDR3 in amino acids: CASSLTSQGGVHNEQFF. In nucleotides, the CDR3 is TGTGCCAGCAGCTTAACCTCACAGGGGGGGGTACACAATGAGCAGTTCTTC. This rearrangement joins TRBV7-3 to TRBJ2-1; possibly TRBD1 for D (8 bases). Germline V gene data show CDR1 as SGHTA and CDR2 as FQGTGA. The CDR3 has 17 residues. The V and J ends lost 0 bases and 5 bases respectively, with 17 bases between them.

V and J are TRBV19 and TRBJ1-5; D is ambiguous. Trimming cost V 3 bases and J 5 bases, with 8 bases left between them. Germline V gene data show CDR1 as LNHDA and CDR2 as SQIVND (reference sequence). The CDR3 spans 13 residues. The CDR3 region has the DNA TGTGCCAGTAGTATCGCCCGGGATCAGCCCCAGCATTTT. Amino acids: CASSIARDQPQHF.

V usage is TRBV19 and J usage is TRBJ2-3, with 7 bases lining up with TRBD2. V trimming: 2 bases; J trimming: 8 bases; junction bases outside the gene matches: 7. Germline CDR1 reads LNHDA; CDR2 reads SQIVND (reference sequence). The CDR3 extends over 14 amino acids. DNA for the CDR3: TGTGCCAGTAGTATAATGACCGGCGGGGGTACGCAGTATTTT. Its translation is CASSIMTGGGTQYF.

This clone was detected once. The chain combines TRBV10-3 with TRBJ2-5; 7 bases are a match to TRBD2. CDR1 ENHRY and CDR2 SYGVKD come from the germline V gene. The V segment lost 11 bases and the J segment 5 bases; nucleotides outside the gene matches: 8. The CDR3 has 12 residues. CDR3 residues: CASSGEGETQYF. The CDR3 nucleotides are TGTGCCTCCAGCGGGGAAGGCGAGACCCAGTACTTC.

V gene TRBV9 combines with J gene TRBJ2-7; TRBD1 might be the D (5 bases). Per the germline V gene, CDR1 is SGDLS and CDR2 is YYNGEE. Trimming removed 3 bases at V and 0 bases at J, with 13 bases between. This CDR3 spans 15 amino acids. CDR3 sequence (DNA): TGTGCCAGCAGCGCCTTTTGGGGCAGCTCCTACGAGCAGTACTTC. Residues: CASSAFWGSSYEQYF. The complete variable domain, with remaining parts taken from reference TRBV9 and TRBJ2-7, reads DSGVTQTPKHLITATGQRVTLRCSPRSGDLSVYWYQQSLDQGLQFLIQYYNGEERAKGNILERFSAQQFPDLHSELNLSSLELGDSALYFCASSAFWGSSYEQYFGPGTRLTVT.

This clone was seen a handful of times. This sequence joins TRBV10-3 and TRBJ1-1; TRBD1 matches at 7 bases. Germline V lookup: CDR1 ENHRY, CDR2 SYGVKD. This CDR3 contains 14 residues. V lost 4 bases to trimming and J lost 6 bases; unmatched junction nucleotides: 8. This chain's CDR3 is CAISAGDRKPEAFF. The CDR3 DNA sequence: TGTGCCATCAGTGCTGGGGACAGAAAACCTGAAGCTTTCTTT.

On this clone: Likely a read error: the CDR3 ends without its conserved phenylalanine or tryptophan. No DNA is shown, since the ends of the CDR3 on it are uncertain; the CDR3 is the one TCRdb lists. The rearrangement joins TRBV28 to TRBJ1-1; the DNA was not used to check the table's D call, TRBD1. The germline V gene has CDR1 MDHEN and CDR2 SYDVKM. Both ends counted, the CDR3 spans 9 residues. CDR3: CASSLDTEG.

The CDR3 region has the DNA TGTGCCACCAGCCCGCTTAGTTTATCAGGGACCGGGGAGCTGTTTTTT. Residues: CATSPLSLSGTGELFF. This sequence joins TRBV15 and TRBJ2-2, with D perhaps TRBD1 (5 bases). The CDR3 extends over 16 amino acids. Germline loops: CDR1 LNHNV, CDR2 YYDKDF (reference sequence). V lost 5 bases to trimming and J lost 5 bases, with 18 bases between them. The full variable domain, rest sourced from reference TRBV15 and TRBJ2-2, is DAMVIQNPRYQVTQFGKPVTLSCSQTLNHNVMYWYQQKSSQAPKLLFHYYDKDFNNEADTPDNFQSRRPNTSFCFLDIRSPGLGDTAMYLCATSPLSLSGTGELFFGEGSRLTVL.

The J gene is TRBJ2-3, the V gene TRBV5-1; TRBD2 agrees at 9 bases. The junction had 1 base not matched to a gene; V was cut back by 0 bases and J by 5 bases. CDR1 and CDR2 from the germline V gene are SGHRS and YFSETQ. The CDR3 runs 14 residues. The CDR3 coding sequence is TGCGCCAGCAGCTTGGAACTAGCGGGAGATACGCAGTATTTT. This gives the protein CASSLELAGDTQYF. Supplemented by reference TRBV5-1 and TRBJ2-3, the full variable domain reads KAGVTQTPRYLIKTRGQQVTLSCSPISGHRSVSWYQQTPGQGLQFLFEYFSETQRNKGNFPGRFSGRQFSNSRSEMNVSTLELGDSALYLCASSLELAGDTQYFGPGTRLTVL.

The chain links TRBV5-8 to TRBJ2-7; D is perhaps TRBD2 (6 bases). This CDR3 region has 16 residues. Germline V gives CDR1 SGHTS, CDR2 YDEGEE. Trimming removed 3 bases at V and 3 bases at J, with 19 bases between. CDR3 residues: CASSSMGTQLYYEQYF. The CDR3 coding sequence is TGTGCCAGCAGCTCAATGGGGACTCAGCTTTACTACGAGCAGTACTTC.

CDR3 residues: CASSVGTVRYEQYF. DNA of the CDR3: TGTGCCAGCAGCGTAGGGACAGTTCGCTACGAGCAGTACTTC. The chain recombines TRBV9 with TRBJ2-7; TRBD1 is a possible D gene (6 bases). Per the germline V gene, CDR1 is SGDLS and CDR2 is YYNGEE. The CDR3 is 14 residues long. V was pared by 0 bases and J by 3 bases, with 10 bases between.

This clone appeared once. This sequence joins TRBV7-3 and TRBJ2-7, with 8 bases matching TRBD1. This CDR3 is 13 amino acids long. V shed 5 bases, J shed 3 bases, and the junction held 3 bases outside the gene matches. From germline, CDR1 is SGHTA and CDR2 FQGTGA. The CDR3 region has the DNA TGTGCCAGCAGCGGACAGGGAAACTACGAGCAGTACTTC. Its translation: CASSGQGNYEQYF.

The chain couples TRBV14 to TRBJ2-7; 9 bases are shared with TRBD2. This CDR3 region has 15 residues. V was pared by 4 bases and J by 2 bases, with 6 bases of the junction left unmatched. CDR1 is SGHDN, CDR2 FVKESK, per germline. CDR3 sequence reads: CASSLTRTSAYEQYF. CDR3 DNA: TGTGCCAGCAGCCTAACTAGGACTAGCGCCTACGAGCAGTACTTC.

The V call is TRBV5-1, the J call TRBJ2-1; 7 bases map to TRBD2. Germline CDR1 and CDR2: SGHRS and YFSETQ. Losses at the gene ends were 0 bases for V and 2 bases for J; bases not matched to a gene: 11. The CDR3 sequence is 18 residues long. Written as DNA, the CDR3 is TGCGCCAGCAGCTTGGCCATGGCTAGCGGACTCCCCTACAATGAGCAGTTCTTC. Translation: CASSLAMASGLPYNEQFF.

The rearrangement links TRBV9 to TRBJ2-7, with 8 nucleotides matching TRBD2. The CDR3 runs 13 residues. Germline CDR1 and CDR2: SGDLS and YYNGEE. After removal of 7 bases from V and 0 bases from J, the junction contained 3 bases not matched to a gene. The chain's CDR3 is CASQGTSSYEQYF. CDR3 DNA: TGTGCCAGCCAGGGGACTAGCTCCTACGAGCAGTACTTC. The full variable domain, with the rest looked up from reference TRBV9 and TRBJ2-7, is DSGVTQTPKHLITATGQRVTLRCSPRSGDLSVYWYQQSLDQGLQFLIQYYNGEERAKGNILERFSAQQFPDLHSELNLSSLELGDSALYFCASQGTSSYEQYFGPGTRLTVT.

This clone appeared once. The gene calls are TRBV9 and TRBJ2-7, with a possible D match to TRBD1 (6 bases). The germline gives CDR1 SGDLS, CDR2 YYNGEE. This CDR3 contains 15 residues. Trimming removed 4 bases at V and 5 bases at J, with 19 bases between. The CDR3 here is CASSPYRDRPHEQYF. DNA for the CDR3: TGTGCCAGCAGCCCTTACCGAGACAGGCCTCACGAGCAGTACTTC.

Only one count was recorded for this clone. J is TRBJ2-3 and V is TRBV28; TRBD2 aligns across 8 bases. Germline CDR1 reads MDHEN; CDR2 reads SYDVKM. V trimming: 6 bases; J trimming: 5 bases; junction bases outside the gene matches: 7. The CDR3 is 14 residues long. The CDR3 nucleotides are TGTGCCAGCAGCCTCCCGCGGGGGGAAGATACGCAGTATTTT. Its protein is CASSLPRGEDTQYF.

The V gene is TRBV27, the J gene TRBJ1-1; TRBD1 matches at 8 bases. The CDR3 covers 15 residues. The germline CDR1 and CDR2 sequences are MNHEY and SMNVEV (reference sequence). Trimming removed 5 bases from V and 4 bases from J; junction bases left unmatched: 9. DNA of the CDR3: TGTGCCAGCAGTCCATCGAACAGGGGGGGCACTGAAGCTTTCTTT. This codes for CASSPSNRGGTEAFF.

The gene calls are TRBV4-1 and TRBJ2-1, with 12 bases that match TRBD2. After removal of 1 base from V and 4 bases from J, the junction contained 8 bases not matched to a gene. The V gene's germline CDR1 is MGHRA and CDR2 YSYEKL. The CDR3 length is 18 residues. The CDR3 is CASSQVSLLAGGYNEQFF. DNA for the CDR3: TGCGCCAGCAGCCAAGTTTCATTGCTAGCGGGAGGGTACAATGAGCAGTTCTTC.